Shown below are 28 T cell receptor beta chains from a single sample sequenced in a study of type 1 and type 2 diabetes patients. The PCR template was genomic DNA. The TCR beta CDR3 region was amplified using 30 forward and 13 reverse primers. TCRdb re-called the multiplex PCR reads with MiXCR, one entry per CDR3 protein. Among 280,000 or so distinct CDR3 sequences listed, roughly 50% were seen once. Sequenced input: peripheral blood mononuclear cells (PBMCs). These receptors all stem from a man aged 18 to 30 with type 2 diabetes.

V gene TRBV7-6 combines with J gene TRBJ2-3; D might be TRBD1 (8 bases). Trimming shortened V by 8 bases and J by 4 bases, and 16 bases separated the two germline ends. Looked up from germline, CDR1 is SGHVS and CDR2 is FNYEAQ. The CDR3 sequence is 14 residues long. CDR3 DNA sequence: TGTGCCAGCCGCGGACAGGGAGGGGCAGATACGCAGTATTTT. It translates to CASRGQGGADTQYF.

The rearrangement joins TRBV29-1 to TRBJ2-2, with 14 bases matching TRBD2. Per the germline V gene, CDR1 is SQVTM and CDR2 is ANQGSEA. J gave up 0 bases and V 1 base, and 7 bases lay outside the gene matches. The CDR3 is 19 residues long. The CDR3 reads CSVEGGTSGSTPNTGELFF. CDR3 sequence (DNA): TGCAGCGTTGAAGGGGGGACTAGCGGGAGTACGCCGAACACCGGGGAGCTGTTTTTT.

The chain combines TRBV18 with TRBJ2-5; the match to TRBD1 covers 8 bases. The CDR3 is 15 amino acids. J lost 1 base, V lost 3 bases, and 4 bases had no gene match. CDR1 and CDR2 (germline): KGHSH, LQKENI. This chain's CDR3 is CASSPDTGGQETQYF. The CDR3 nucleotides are TGTGCCAGCTCACCTGACACAGGGGGCCAAGAGACCCAGTACTTC.

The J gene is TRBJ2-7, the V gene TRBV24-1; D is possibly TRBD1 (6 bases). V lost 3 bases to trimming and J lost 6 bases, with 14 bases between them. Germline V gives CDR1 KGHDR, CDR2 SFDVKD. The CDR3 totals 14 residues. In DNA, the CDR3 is TGTGCCACCAGTGATCTTCAGGGGATGGGCGAGCAGTACTTC. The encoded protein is CATSDLQGMGEQYF.

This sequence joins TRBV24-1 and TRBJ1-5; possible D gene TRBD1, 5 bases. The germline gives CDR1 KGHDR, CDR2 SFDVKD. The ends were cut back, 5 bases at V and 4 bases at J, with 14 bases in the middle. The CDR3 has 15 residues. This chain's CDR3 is CATSGAPGGNQPQHF. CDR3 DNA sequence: TGTGCCACCAGTGGCGCCCCCGGGGGGAATCAGCCCCAGCATTTT.

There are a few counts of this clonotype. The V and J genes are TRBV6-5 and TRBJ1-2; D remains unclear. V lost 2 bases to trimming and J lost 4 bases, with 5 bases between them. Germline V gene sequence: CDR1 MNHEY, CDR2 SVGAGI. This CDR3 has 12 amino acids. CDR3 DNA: TGTGCCAGCAGTTACAAGGGCTATGGCTACACCTTC. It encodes CASSYKGYGYTF.

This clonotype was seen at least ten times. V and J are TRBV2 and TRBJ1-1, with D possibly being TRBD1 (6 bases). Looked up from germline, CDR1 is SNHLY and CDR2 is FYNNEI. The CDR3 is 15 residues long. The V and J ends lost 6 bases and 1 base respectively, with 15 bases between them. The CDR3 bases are TGTGCCAGCAGGGTTAACAGGGCCCAGAACACTGAAGCTTTCTTT. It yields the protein CASRVNRAQNTEAFF.

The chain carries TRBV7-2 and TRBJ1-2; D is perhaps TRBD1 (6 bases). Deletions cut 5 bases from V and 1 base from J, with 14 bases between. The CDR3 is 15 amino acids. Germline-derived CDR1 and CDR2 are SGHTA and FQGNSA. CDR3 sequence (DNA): TGTGCCAGCAGCCTTTGGGACACCTTTAACTATGGCTACACCTTC. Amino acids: CASSLWDTFNYGYTF.

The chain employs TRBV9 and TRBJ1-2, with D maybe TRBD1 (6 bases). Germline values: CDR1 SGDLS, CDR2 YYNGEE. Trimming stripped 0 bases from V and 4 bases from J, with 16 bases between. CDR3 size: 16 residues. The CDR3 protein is CASSVDTGPGVYGYTF. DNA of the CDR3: TGTGCCAGCAGCGTAGACACCGGCCCAGGGGTCTATGGCTACACCTTC.

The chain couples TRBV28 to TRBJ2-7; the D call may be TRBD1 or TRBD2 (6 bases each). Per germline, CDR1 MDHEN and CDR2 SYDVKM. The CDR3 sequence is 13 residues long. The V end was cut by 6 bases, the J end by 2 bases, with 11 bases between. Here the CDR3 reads CASRGGLPYEQYF. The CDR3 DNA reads TGTGCCAGCAGAGGGGGGCTCCCCTACGAGCAGTACTTC. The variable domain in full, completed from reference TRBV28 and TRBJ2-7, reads DVKVTQSSRYLVKRTGEKVFLECVQDMDHENMFWYRQDPGLGLRLIYFSYDVKMKEKGDIPEGYSVSREKKERFSLILESASTNQTSMYLCASRGGLPYEQYFGPGTRLTVT.

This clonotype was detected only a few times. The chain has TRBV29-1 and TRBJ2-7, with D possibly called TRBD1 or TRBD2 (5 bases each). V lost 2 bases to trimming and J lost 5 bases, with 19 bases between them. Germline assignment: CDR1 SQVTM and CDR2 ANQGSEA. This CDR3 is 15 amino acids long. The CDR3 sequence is CSVERRGDRGDEQYF. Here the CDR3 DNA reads TGCAGCGTTGAAAGGCGAGGGGACCGTGGTGACGAGCAGTACTTC.

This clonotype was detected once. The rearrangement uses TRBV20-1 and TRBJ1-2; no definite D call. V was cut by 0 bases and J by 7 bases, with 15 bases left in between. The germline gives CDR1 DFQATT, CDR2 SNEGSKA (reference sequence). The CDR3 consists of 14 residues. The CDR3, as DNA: TGCAGTGCTAGAGATTCCCAGATCTCTTCTGGCTACACCTTC. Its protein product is CSARDSQISSGYTF.

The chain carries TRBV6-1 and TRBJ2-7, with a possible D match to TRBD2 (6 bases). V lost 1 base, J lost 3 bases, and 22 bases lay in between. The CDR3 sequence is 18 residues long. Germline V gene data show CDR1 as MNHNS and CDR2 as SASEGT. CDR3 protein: CASSEDGVWAGLDYEQYF. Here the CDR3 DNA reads TGTGCCAGCAGTGAAGATGGTGTCTGGGCGGGGTTGGACTACGAGCAGTACTTC.

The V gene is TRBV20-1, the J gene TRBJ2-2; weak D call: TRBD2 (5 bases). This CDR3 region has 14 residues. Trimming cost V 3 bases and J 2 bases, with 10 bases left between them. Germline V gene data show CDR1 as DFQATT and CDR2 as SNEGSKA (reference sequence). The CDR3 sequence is CSARDCLNTGELFF. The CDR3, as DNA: TGCAGTGCTAGGGACTGCCTTAACACCGGGGAGCTGTTTTTT.

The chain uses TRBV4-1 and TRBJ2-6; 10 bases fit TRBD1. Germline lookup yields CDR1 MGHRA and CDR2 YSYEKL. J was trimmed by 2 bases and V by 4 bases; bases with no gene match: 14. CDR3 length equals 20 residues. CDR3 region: CASSLGPTGTGVAGANVLTF. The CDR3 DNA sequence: TGCGCCAGCAGCCTTGGCCCCACCGGGACAGGGGTCGCTGGGGCCAACGTCCTGACTTTC.

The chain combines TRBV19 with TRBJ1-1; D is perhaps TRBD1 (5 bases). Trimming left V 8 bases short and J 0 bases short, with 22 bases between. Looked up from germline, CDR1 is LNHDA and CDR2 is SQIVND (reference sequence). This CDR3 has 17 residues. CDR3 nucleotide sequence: TGTGCCAGTTTCCCCCAGGGACGGAGATTAATGAACACTGAAGCTTTCTTT. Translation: CASFPQGRRLMNTEAFF.

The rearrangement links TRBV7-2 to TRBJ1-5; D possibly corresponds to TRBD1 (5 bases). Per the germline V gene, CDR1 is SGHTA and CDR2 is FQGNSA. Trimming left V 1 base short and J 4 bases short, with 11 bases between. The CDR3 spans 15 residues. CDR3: CASSLGGGANQPQHF. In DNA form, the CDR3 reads TGTGCCAGCAGCTTAGGTGGCGGGGCAAATCAGCCCCAGCATTTT.

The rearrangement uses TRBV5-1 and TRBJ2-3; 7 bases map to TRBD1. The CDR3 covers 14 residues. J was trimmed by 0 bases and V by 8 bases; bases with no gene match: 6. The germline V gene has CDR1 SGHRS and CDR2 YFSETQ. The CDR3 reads CASQGQPSTDTQYF. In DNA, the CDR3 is TGCGCCAGTCAGGGACAGCCTAGCACAGATACGCAGTATTTT.

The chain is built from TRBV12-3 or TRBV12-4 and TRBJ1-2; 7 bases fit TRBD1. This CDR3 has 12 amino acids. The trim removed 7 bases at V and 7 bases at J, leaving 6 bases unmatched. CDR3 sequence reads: CASTRGVGGYTF. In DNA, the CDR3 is TGTGCCAGCACCAGGGGGGTTGGTGGCTACACCTTC.

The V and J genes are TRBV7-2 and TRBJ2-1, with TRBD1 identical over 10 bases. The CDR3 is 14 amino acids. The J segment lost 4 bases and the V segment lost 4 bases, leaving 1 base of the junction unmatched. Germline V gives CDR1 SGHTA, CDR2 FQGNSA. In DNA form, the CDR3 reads TGTGCCAGCAGCTGGGGACAGGGGTACAATGAGCAGTTCTTC. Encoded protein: CASSWGQGYNEQFF.

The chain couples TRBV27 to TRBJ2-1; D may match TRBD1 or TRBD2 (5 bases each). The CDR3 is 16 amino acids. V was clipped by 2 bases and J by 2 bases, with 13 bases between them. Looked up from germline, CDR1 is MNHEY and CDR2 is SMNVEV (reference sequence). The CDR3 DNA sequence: TGTGCCAGCAGTTTACCCTCGGGGACGGCCTACAATGAGCAGTTCTTC. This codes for CASSLPSGTAYNEQFF.

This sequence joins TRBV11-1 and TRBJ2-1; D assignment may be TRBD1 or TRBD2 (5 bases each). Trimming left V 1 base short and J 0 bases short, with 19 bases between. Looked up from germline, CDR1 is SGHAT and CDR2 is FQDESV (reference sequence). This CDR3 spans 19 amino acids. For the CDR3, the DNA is TGTGCCAGCAGCTTAGAGGGACCCCTGGCAACCGTCTCCTACAATGAGCAGTTCTTC. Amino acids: CASSLEGPLATVSYNEQFF.

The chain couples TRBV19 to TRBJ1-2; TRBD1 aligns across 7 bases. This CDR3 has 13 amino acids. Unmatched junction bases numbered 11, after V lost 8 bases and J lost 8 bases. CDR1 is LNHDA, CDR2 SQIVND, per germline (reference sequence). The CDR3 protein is CASLTLGTEGYTF. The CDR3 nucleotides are TGTGCCAGTCTCACTCTCGGGACAGAAGGCTACACCTTC.

The CDR3 spells CATSDLRAAVLPRGHEKLFF. For the CDR3, the DNA is TGTGCCACCAGTGATTTGCGGGCGGCAGTACTACCTAGGGGACACGAAAAACTGTTTTTT. V is TRBV24-1 and J is TRBJ1-4, with D possibly matching TRBD1 (6 bases). CDR1 is KGHDR, CDR2 SFDVKD, per germline. The CDR3 is 20 amino acids. V dropped 0 bases and J dropped 8 bases, with 27 bases sitting between them.

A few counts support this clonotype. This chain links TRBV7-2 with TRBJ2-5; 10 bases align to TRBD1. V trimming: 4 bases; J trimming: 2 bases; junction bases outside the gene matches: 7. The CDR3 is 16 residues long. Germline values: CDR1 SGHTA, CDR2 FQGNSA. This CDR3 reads CASSSLGTGEQETQYF. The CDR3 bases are TGTGCCAGCAGCTCCCTTGGGACAGGGGAACAAGAGACCCAGTACTTC.

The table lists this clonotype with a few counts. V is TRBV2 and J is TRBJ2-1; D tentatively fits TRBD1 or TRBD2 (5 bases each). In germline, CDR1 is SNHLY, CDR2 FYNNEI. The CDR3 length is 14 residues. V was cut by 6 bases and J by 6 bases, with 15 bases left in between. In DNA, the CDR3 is TGTGCCAGCAGCCAATTACCGGGACCCAATGAGCAGTTCTTC. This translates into CASSQLPGPNEQFF.

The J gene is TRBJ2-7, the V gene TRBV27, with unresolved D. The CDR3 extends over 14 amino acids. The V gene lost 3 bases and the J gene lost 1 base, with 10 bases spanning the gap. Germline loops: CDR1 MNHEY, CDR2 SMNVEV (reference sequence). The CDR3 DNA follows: TGTGCCAGCAGTTTGGGCTTAAAATCCTACGAGCAGTACTTC. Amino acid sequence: CASSLGLKSYEQYF.

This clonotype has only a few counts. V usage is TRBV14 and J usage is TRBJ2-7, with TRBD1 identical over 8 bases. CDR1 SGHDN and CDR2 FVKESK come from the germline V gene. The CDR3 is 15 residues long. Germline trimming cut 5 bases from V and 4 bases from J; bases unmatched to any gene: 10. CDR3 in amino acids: CASSARQGMIYEQYF. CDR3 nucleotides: TGTGCCAGCAGCGCCCGACAGGGGATGATTTACGAGCAGTACTTC.